This T cell receptor beta chain was sequenced for a study of vaccination and CD4 T cells after COVID-19. Study-level information: Blood was drawn a median roughly 67 days post second dose, range 14 to 241.

This CDR3 is 12 amino acids long. V was cut by 4 bases and J by 11 bases, with 13 bases left in between. The V gene's germline CDR1 is SGHNT and CDR2 YYREEE (reference sequence). The Oncomine TCR Beta short-read assay was what sequenced the DNA obtained from cultured CD4+ T cells. Each CDR3 protein gets one entry after TCRdb re-called the PCR reads with MiXCR. Of around 12,000 distinct CDR3 sequences detected, around 48% appear once; the ten largest clones hold about a fifth. Noted treatment: approximately nine-day PBMC culture with coronavirus spike peptide pools or control peptides (ViraFEST assay). Culture conditions combined roughly 2 million PBMCs per well with 10 IU/ml IL-2 and 7.5 to 10 ug/ml peptide pools. Concerning this clonotype: The target antigen is unknown.

The chain uses TRBV5-4 and TRBJ2-1; D gene unclear. The clonotype originates from a human donor who had recovered from COVID-19. Sequenced: CD4+ T cells from blood, cultured in vitro. Written as DNA, the CDR3 is TGTGCCAGCAGCCTGTCGACTGACAAGCAGTTCTTC. Residues: CASSLSTDKQFF.